The clone carrying this T cell receptor (beta chain) was observed a few times. CDR1 SGHDN and CDR2 FVKESK come from the germline V gene. The CDR3 totals 15 residues. V was clipped by 4 bases and J by 5 bases, with 17 bases between them. Authors' data handling: Nucleated cell number was recorded as an estimate derived from reference gene primer amplification. Sequencing used immunoSEQ multiplex PCR; TCRdb keeps in-frame clones, though not all of them. The DNA was the basis for D and trimming; V, J and clone size are from that table. Of some 73,000 clones listed, 85% are singletons. The source of the sample is a study of blood T cell repertoires in COVID-19. The wider study: Samples came from the United States, Italy and Spain, spanning acute and convalescent COVID-19. T cells, B-cell-depleted T cells, or PBMCs provided the cDNA or gDNA that served as material.

Seattle's cohort entered during active infection and was followed longitudinally. Input material: peripheral blood. V is TRBV14 and J is TRBJ2-5; D might be TRBD1 (6 bases). This sequence was found in a man aged 50-59 years with COVID-19, enrolled during active disease. The CDR3 region has the DNA TGTGCCAGCAGCCCCTGGGATTACACAGGGGAGACCCAGTACTTC. It specifies CASSPWDYTGETQYF.